The rows below give T cell receptor beta chains drawn from one sample of a study of blood T cells in healthy people across ages. Via MiXCR, TCRdb re-called the 5' RACE reads, giving one row per CDR3 protein. This repertoire shows about 640,000 distinct CDR3 sequences, 58% found once; its top ten account for approximately 40%. The sequencing input was blood. The receptors come from a man aged 60 to 75 in good health. Each CDR3 is given with its conserved first and last residue. The order of the fields is J gene, clone size, V gene, D gene, CDR3 DNA, CDR3 protein. The D gene is left open where the match is weak. A clone size is listed for some rows: how often the clone was seen (once, few, many), or a class if it is expanded.

j_gene: TRBJ1-5
abundance: few
v_gene: TRBV6-6
d_gene: NA
CDR3nt: TGTGCCAGCAGTCGACTGGTCAATCAGCCCCAGCATTTT
CDR3aa: CASSRLVNQPQHF

j_gene: TRBJ2-7
abundance: NA
v_gene: TRBV6-5
d_gene: NA
CDR3nt: TGTGCCAGCAGGTCCCGCTATTACGAGCAGTACTTC
CDR3aa: CASRSRYYEQYF

j_gene: TRBJ2-3
abundance: NA
v_gene: TRBV29-1
d_gene: TRBD1
CDR3nt: TGCAGCGTGAGACAGGGGACAGGGACAGATACGCAGTATTTT
CDR3aa: CSVRQGTGTDTQYF

j_gene: TRBJ2-1
abundance: NA
v_gene: TRBV20-1
d_gene: NA
CDR3nt: TGCAGTGCCCTCGTCACCGGGATGTACAATGAGCAGTTCTTC
CDR3aa: CSALVTGMYNEQFF

j_gene: TRBJ1-2
abundance: NA
v_gene: TRBV20-1
d_gene: NA
CDR3nt: TGCAGTGCTAGGGCAGGTACCTATGGCTACACCTTC
CDR3aa: CSARAGTYGYTF

j_gene: TRBJ2-1
abundance: NA
v_gene: TRBV15
d_gene: NA
CDR3nt: TGTGCCACCAGCGGGATAGGGCAAGGGCAGTTCTTC
CDR3aa: CATSGIGQGQFF

j_gene: TRBJ2-7
abundance: NA
v_gene: TRBV7-9
d_gene: NA
CDR3nt: TGTGCCAGCAGCCTTGAACTCCAGAGGGAGCAGTACTTC
CDR3aa: CASSLELQREQYF

j_gene: TRBJ2-3
abundance: NA
v_gene: TRBV29-1
d_gene: NA
CDR3nt: TGCAGCGTCCTTCCCACGTATACGCAGTATTTT
CDR3aa: CSVLPTYTQYF

j_gene: TRBJ2-5
abundance: few
v_gene: TRBV12-3/TRBV12-4
d_gene: NA
CDR3nt: TGTGCCAGCGACGACGGGTGGGGGCTTGGGACCCAGTACTTC
CDR3aa: CASDDGWGLGTQYF

j_gene: TRBJ2-5
abundance: once
v_gene: TRBV5-4
d_gene: NA
CDR3nt: TGTGCCGGCAGCTTGGGTCAGAGCCAAGAGACCCAGTACTTC
CDR3aa: CAGSLGQSQETQYF

j_gene: TRBJ2-7
abundance: NA
v_gene: TRBV20-1
d_gene: NA
CDR3nt: TGCAGTGCTAGTACGGGACTCGTGTACGAGCAGTACTTC
CDR3aa: CSASTGLVYEQYF

j_gene: TRBJ2-5
abundance: NA
v_gene: TRBV29-1
d_gene: TRBD1
CDR3nt: TGCAGCGTAGACCGCTCTGACAGGGGATGGGAGACCCAGTACTTC
CDR3aa: CSVDRSDRGWETQYF

j_gene: TRBJ2-1
abundance: few
v_gene: TRBV7-2
d_gene: NA
CDR3nt: TGTGCCCCTATCCCAGGTTCGAATGAGCAGTTCTTC
CDR3aa: CAPIPGSNEQFF

j_gene: TRBJ2-1
abundance: NA
v_gene: TRBV5-1
d_gene: TRBD2
CDR3nt: TGCGCCAGCAGCTTCGGGACTAGCGGGGCCTACAATGAGCAGTTCTTC
CDR3aa: CASSFGTSGAYNEQFF

j_gene: TRBJ2-5
abundance: NA
v_gene: TRBV6-1
d_gene: TRBD1
CDR3nt: TGTGCCAGCAGTGGGACAGGCGGTCGGGAGACCCAGTACTTC
CDR3aa: CASSGTGGRETQYF

j_gene: TRBJ2-7
abundance: once
v_gene: TRBV12-3/TRBV12-4
d_gene: NA
CDR3nt: TGTGCCAGCAGTTTGGTGGGGACGGTTCCTTACGAGCAGTACTTC
CDR3aa: CASSLVGTVPYEQYF

j_gene: TRBJ2-3
abundance: NA
v_gene: TRBV12-3/TRBV12-4
d_gene: NA
CDR3nt: TGTGCCAGCAAGGGGGATCCAGATACGCAGTATTTT
CDR3aa: CASKGDPDTQYF

j_gene: TRBJ2-5
abundance: NA
v_gene: TRBV7-9
d_gene: NA
CDR3nt: TGTGCCAGCAACCAAAACGCCGCTCAAGAGACCCAGTACTTC
CDR3aa: CASNQNAAQETQYF

j_gene: TRBJ1-1
abundance: NA
v_gene: TRBV5-1
d_gene: NA
CDR3nt: TGCGCCAGCAGCTTGGCGCGACAGAACACTGAAGCTTTCTTT
CDR3aa: CASSLARQNTEAFF

j_gene: TRBJ2-3
abundance: NA
v_gene: TRBV4-2
d_gene: TRBD2
CDR3nt: TGTGCCAGCAGAGGCCGGGGGGGCCCGGCGGATACGCAGTATTTT
CDR3aa: CASRGRGGPADTQYF

j_gene: TRBJ2-1
abundance: once
v_gene: TRBV2
d_gene: NA
CDR3nt: TGTGCCAGCAACCCTGGGGAGTACAATGAGCAGTTCTTC
CDR3aa: CASNPGEYNEQFF

j_gene: TRBJ2-5
abundance: few
v_gene: TRBV20-1
d_gene: TRBD2
CDR3nt: TGCAGTGCTAGAGATTTGGAACTAGCGGGGAGACAAGAGACCCAGTACTTC
CDR3aa: CSARDLELAGRQETQYF

j_gene: TRBJ2-7
abundance: few
v_gene: TRBV27
d_gene: NA
CDR3nt: TGTGCCAGCAGTTTAAGTAGGGTTGGGACCTACGAGCAGTACTTC
CDR3aa: CASSLSRVGTYEQYF

j_gene: TRBJ1-5
abundance: NA
v_gene: TRBV28
d_gene: NA
CDR3nt: TGTGCCAGCAGAGTACCGGGTGACAATCAGCCCCAGCATTTT
CDR3aa: CASRVPGDNQPQHF

j_gene: TRBJ2-4
abundance: NA
v_gene: TRBV28
d_gene: TRBD2
CDR3nt: TGTGCCAGCAGTTTCCCAGCGGGGGGGCGGGGAATTCAGTACTTC
CDR3aa: CASSFPAGGRGIQYF

j_gene: TRBJ2-3
abundance: NA
v_gene: TRBV5-1
d_gene: TRBD1
CDR3nt: TGCGCCAGCAGCTTGGGGACAGGGGGACCCAGCACAGATACGCAGTATTTT
CDR3aa: CASSLGTGGPSTDTQYF

j_gene: TRBJ2-7
abundance: many
v_gene: TRBV5-1
d_gene: TRBD1
CDR3nt: TGTGCCAGCAGCCGACAGGGGGCCTACGAGCAGTACTTC
CDR3aa: CASSRQGAYEQYF

j_gene: TRBJ1-4
abundance: NA
v_gene: TRBV27
d_gene: NA
CDR3nt: TGTGCCAGCAGTCCGCCCCCAAATAATGAAAAACTGTTTTTT
CDR3aa: CASSPPPNNEKLFF

j_gene: TRBJ2-1
abundance: NA
v_gene: TRBV20-1
d_gene: TRBD2
CDR3nt: TGCAGTGGGGCGGGGGGGGCCGATGAGCAGTTCTTC
CDR3aa: CSGAGGADEQFF

j_gene: TRBJ1-2
abundance: NA
v_gene: TRBV12-3/TRBV12-4
d_gene: TRBD1
CDR3nt: TGTGCCAGCAGTTCGGGCAGGGGGCCTGGCTACACCTTC
CDR3aa: CASSSGRGPGYTF

j_gene: TRBJ2-3
abundance: NA
v_gene: TRBV29-1
d_gene: NA
CDR3nt: TGCAGCGTTGCCCTGGTCAGGGACGTACCAGATACGCAGTATTTT
CDR3aa: CSVALVRDVPDTQYF

j_gene: TRBJ2-5
abundance: NA
v_gene: TRBV5-1
d_gene: NA
CDR3nt: TGCGCCAGCAGCTTGGTGCGAGGGCTAAATTTATGGCAAGAGACCCAGTACTTC
CDR3aa: CASSLVRGLNLWQETQYF

j_gene: TRBJ1-1
abundance: NA
v_gene: TRBV15
d_gene: NA
CDR3nt: TGTGCCACCAGCAGAGCGGCGTGGGGGTACACTGAAGCTTTCTTT
CDR3aa: CATSRAAWGYTEAFF

j_gene: TRBJ1-2
abundance: few
v_gene: TRBV29-1
d_gene: NA
CDR3nt: TGCAGCGTTGAAAAGGGGTATGGCTACACCTTC
CDR3aa: CSVEKGYGYTF

j_gene: TRBJ1-2
abundance: NA
v_gene: TRBV28
d_gene: NA
CDR3nt: TGTGCCAGCTCGGCGGGCCCCCAGGTTTGGGGCTACACCTTC
CDR3aa: CASSAGPQVWGYTF

j_gene: TRBJ1-2
abundance: many
v_gene: TRBV5-1
d_gene: NA
CDR3nt: TGTGCCAGCAGCCCCGACAGTAACTATGGCTACACCTTC
CDR3aa: CASSPDSNYGYTF

j_gene: TRBJ1-5
abundance: NA
v_gene: TRBV10-3
d_gene: NA
CDR3nt: TGTGCCGCACGGCCCGATCATAGCAATCAGCCCCAGCATTTT
CDR3aa: CAARPDHSNQPQHF

j_gene: TRBJ1-6
abundance: NA
v_gene: TRBV12-3/TRBV12-4
d_gene: NA
CDR3nt: TGTGCCAGCAGTTTCGGGGGGCCAGAATCACCCCTCCACTTT
CDR3aa: CASSFGGPESPLHF

j_gene: TRBJ2-1
abundance: NA
v_gene: TRBV20-1
d_gene: TRBD2
CDR3nt: TGCAGTGCTACTCGGACTAGCGGGGATAATGAGCAGTTCTTC
CDR3aa: CSATRTSGDNEQFF

j_gene: TRBJ2-5
abundance: few
v_gene: TRBV14
d_gene: NA
CDR3nt: TGTGCCAGCAGCCCACTGGGCGGGGATGATCAAGAGACCCAGTACTTC
CDR3aa: CASSPLGGDDQETQYF

j_gene: TRBJ2-3
abundance: NA
v_gene: TRBV25-1
d_gene: NA
CDR3nt: TGTGCCAGCAGCCTAGAACGAGGGCGCGGAGATACGCAGTATTTT
CDR3aa: CASSLERGRGDTQYF

j_gene: TRBJ2-3
abundance: few
v_gene: TRBV15
d_gene: TRBD1
CDR3nt: TGTGCCACCAGCAGAGTCAGGGGGAAAGATACGCAGTATTTT
CDR3aa: CATSRVRGKDTQYF

j_gene: TRBJ2-5
abundance: few
v_gene: TRBV5-1
d_gene: TRBD1
CDR3nt: TGCGCCAGCAGCTCACACGACAGGGTCGAGGAGACCCAGTACTTC
CDR3aa: CASSSHDRVEETQYF

j_gene: TRBJ2-1
abundance: NA
v_gene: TRBV7-2
d_gene: NA
CDR3nt: TGTGCCAGCAGCTTAATCAGGGTAGGGGATGAGCAGTTCTTC
CDR3aa: CASSLIRVGDEQFF

j_gene: TRBJ2-7
abundance: few
v_gene: TRBV9
d_gene: TRBD1
CDR3nt: TGTGCCAGCAGCGTAGGACAGGGGGCCATGTACGAGCAGTACTTC
CDR3aa: CASSVGQGAMYEQYF

j_gene: TRBJ1-5
abundance: NA
v_gene: TRBV10-3
d_gene: NA
CDR3nt: TGTGCCATCAGTGAGTCGGATAAGGGTGCCAATCAGCCCCAGCATTTT
CDR3aa: CAISESDKGANQPQHF

j_gene: TRBJ1-1
abundance: NA
v_gene: TRBV6-5
d_gene: NA
CDR3nt: TGTGCCAGCAGTGGCGGAGGGCAGGGAGACACTGAAGCTTTCTTT
CDR3aa: CASSGGGQGDTEAFF

j_gene: TRBJ2-7
abundance: NA
v_gene: TRBV7-2
d_gene: NA
CDR3nt: TGTGCCAGCAGCTTAATGGCCATCTCCTACGAGCAGTACTTC
CDR3aa: CASSLMAISYEQYF

j_gene: TRBJ2-4
abundance: NA
v_gene: TRBV5-1
d_gene: NA
CDR3nt: TGCGCCAGCACCGGAGAACGCTCCAACATTCAGTACTTC
CDR3aa: CASTGERSNIQYF

j_gene: TRBJ2-5
abundance: few
v_gene: TRBV2
d_gene: NA
CDR3nt: TGTGCCAGCGAGAGATCCAAACCGGGGACGAAGACCCAGTACTTC
CDR3aa: CASERSKPGTKTQYF

j_gene: TRBJ1-6
abundance: NA
v_gene: TRBV5-1
d_gene: NA
CDR3nt: TGCGCCAGCAGCCCCCGAGGTTCGGCTGGGAATTCACCCCTCCACTTT
CDR3aa: CASSPRGSAGNSPLHF

j_gene: TRBJ1-2
abundance: once
v_gene: TRBV12-3/TRBV12-4
d_gene: NA
CDR3nt: TGTGCCAGCAGCTTACAGGGAAATTCCTATGGCTACACCTTC
CDR3aa: CASSLQGNSYGYTF

j_gene: TRBJ2-1
abundance: NA
v_gene: TRBV5-1
d_gene: TRBD2
CDR3nt: TGCGCCAGCAGCTTCCTAGCGGCGAGCTCCTACAATGAGCAGTTCTTC
CDR3aa: CASSFLAASSYNEQFF

j_gene: TRBJ1-6
abundance: NA
v_gene: TRBV6-1
d_gene: NA
CDR3nt: TGTAGCGGAGGAGGGCCACCCCTCCACTTT
CDR3aa: CSGGGPPLHF

j_gene: TRBJ1-1
abundance: NA
v_gene: TRBV2
d_gene: NA
CDR3nt: TGTGCCAGCAGTGAAGCGCCCGACAGGCGGAACACTGAAGCTTTCTTT
CDR3aa: CASSEAPDRRNTEAFF

j_gene: TRBJ2-5
abundance: few
v_gene: TRBV2
d_gene: NA
CDR3nt: TGTGCCAGCAGTCCCGGGACAACAGAGACCCAGTACTTC
CDR3aa: CASSPGTTETQYF

j_gene: TRBJ1-6
abundance: few
v_gene: TRBV4-2
d_gene: NA
CDR3nt: TGTGCCAGTAGCCAAGACCCAGGCCCTAGCTCCTATAATTCACCCCTCCACTTT
CDR3aa: CASSQDPGPSSYNSPLHF